These 10 T cell receptor beta chains were all obtained from the same sample, sequenced in a study of T-cell memory formation after mild COVID-19. TCRdb re-analysed the 5' RACE reads in MiXCR, keeping a single row per CDR3 protein. Of about 600,000 distinct CDR3 sequences listed, about 22% are singletons. Sequenced sample: PBMCs or a T cell subset sorted from them (not recorded which). These receptors were obtained from an adult woman who had mild COVID-19 (a few samples of this study predate the infection). Cell type and time point are not known.

This clonotype has more than one count but fewer than ten. This chain connects TRBV7-8 to TRBJ2-5; perhaps D is TRBD1 or TRBD2 (5 bases each). The germline V and J ends were trimmed by 0 bases and 5 bases, with 16 bases remaining between them. The germline gives CDR1 SGHVS, CDR2 FQNEAQ. The CDR3 is made up of 16 amino acids. CDR3 sequence reads: CASSLAPDGTGETQYF. The DNA for the CDR3 is TGTGCCAGCAGCTTAGCCCCAGACGGGACCGGGGAGACCCAGTACTTC.

V and J are TRBV2 and TRBJ2-7, with 10 bases matching TRBD1. V was clipped by 4 bases and J by 7 bases; unmatched bases: 4. Germline CDR1 is SNHLY and CDR2 is FYNNEI. CDR3 size: 13 residues. The CDR3, as DNA: TGTGCCAGCAGTGGACAGGGGGCGGGTGAGCAGTACTTC. This gives the protein CASSGQGAGEQYF.

This clonotype was counted many times. One junction end does not reproduce the germline sequence, and a read error may be involved. The chain recombines TRBV7-7 with TRBJ2-3; 10 bases match TRBD1. CDR1 is SSHAT and CDR2 is FNYEAQ in the germline V gene (reference sequence). The CDR3 runs to 14 residues. This chain's CDR3 is CASSRGQGADTQYF. CDR3 sequence (DNA): TGTGCTAGCAGCCGCGGACAGGGGGCAGATACGCAGTATTTT.

This chain links TRBV11-3 with TRBJ2-1, with 7 nucleotides matching TRBD1. The CDR3 length is 17 residues. The ends lost 4 bases at V and 1 base at J; junction bases unmatched: 10. The V gene's germline CDR1 is SGHNT and CDR2 YENEEA. The CDR3 protein is CASSSRTGTESYNEQFF. In DNA form, the CDR3 reads TGTGCCAGCAGCTCCAGGACCGGGACAGAGTCCTACAATGAGCAGTTCTTC.

This clonotype was found once. The rearrangement joins TRBV9 to TRBJ2-1, with TRBD2 as a possible D gene (5 bases). Germline values: CDR1 SGDLS, CDR2 YYNGEE. V shed 0 bases and J shed 7 bases, with 11 bases lying between them. The CDR3 has 14 amino acids. The CDR3 reads CASSVGSRANEQFF. CDR3 in DNA: TGTGCCAGCAGCGTAGGTTCGAGGGCTAATGAGCAGTTCTTC.

This clonotype came up a few times. The V call is TRBV6-5, the J call TRBJ1-5; D not certain. Deletions cut 0 bases from V and 2 bases from J, with 23 bases between. The V gene's germline CDR1 is MNHEY and CDR2 SVGAGI. This CDR3 has 20 residues. CDR3 DNA: TGTGCCAGCAGTTACTCGAGGTCCTTGGTGGCGCCTAGTGGCAATCAGCCCCAGCATTTT. Encoded protein: CASSYSRSLVAPSGNQPQHF.

This clonotype has only a few counts. The rearrangement joins TRBV6-5 to TRBJ2-1; 9 bases are shared with TRBD1. The CDR3 has 14 amino acids. The J segment lost 13 bases and the V segment lost 1 base, leaving 8 bases of the junction unmatched. Germline V gene data show CDR1 as MNHEY and CDR2 as SVGAGI. The CDR3 DNA is TGTGCCAGCAGTTACTACCAGGACAGGGGTGAACAGTTCTTC. Amino acids: CASSYYQDRGEQFF.

This clonotype occurred a few times. The chain combines TRBV4-2 with TRBJ1-1; D call uncertain. The CDR3 has 13 residues. CDR1 and CDR2 (germline): LGHNA, YNFKEQ. Trimming took 2 bases from V and 9 from J, leaving 13 bases between them. The CDR3 nucleotides read TGTGCCAGCAGCCAAAGGGCCCCAGACAAAGCTTTCTTT. Its translation is CASSQRAPDKAFF.

This clonotype has more than one count but fewer than ten. The V gene is TRBV5-1, the J gene TRBJ2-2; D may be TRBD1 or TRBD2 (5 bases each). V dropped 0 bases and J dropped 9 bases, with 9 bases sitting between them. The CDR3 contains 13 residues. The germline V gene encodes CDR1 SGHRS and CDR2 YFSETQ. The CDR3 coding sequence is TGCGCCAGCAGCTTGGAGAGGGGCCGGGAGCTGTTTTTT. Translating it yields CASSLERGRELFF.

There are a few counts of this clonotype. The rearrangement links TRBV5-1 to TRBJ2-1, with 10 positions matching TRBD2. The CDR3 spans 13 residues. Germline lookup yields CDR1 SGHRS and CDR2 YFSETQ. Unmatched junction bases numbered 8, after V lost 5 bases and J lost 12 bases. The chain's CDR3 is CASSVEASGGQFF. Written as DNA, the CDR3 is TGCGCCAGCAGTGTGGAGGCTAGCGGGGGGCAGTTCTTC.